The T cell receptor beta chain described here comes from a study of blood T cell repertoires in COVID-19. Study-wide background: Both acute and convalescent COVID-19 samples were obtained from the United States, Italy and Spain.

V was clipped by 5 bases and J by 4 bases, with 11 bases between them. Germline lookup yields CDR1 SGHAT and CDR2 FQNNGV. The CDR3 is 14 residues long. The data were produced by immunoSEQ multiplex PCR, yet TCRdb's version contains in-frame clones alone and is incomplete. Of roughly 230,000 clones detected, about 83% appear once; the ten largest clones hold roughly 8.7%. This clonotype originated in a man in his forties with active or convalescent COVID-19. The rearrangement links TRBV11-2 to TRBJ1-4; tentative D call: TRBD1 (5 bases). Sequenced: peripheral blood. The CDR3 region is CASSRQIHNEKLFF. CDR3 in DNA: TGTGCCAGCAGCCGACAGATCCATAATGAAAAACTGTTTTTT.